A selection of T cell receptor beta chains follows, all from one sample in a study of blood T cell repertoires in COVID-19. Clones were read by immunoSEQ multiplex PCR, and TCRdb kept only the in-frame ones, dropping some. Of about 170,000 clones in the sample, approximately 91% were seen once. Sequencing was performed on peripheral blood. The receptors were gathered from a man aged 18 to 30 with COVID-19, enrolled during active disease. CDR3s include the opening cysteine and the closing phenylalanine or tryptophan. D genes are given only for firm matches. The size entry is marked missing in some rows and otherwise reads once, few, many or a size class.

v_gene	d_gene	j_gene	abundance	len	CDR3aa	CDR3nt
TRBV11-2	-	TRBJ2-4	-	13	CASSAESRDIQYF	TGTGCCAGCAGCGCCGAATCGAGGGACATTCAGTACTTC
TRBV29-1	-	TRBJ1-2	once	13	CSVDKGGHYGYTF	TGCAGCGTTGATAAAGGGGGTCACTATGGCTACACCTTC
TRBV27	TRBD2	TRBJ2-7	-	14	CASSLASGSYEQYF	TGTGCCAGCAGTTTGGCTAGCGGGAGTTACGAGCAGTACTTC
TRBV7-3	TRBD2	TRBJ2-1	once	19	CASSLAAGGPRSSYNEQFF	TGTGCCAGCAGCTTAGCGGCGGGAGGGCCTCGGAGCTCCTACAATGAGCAGTTCTTC
TRBV12-2	-	TRBJ1-2	once	14	CASRSPPAKGGYTF	TGTGCAAGTCGCTCCCCTCCAGCTAAGGGGGGCTACACCTTC
TRBV19	-	TRBJ1-5	-	15	CASSPWGQSNQPQHF	TGTGCCAGCTCCCCCTGGGGGCAGAGCAATCAGCCCCAGCATTTT
TRBV11-2	-	TRBJ2-7	-	14	CASGNVQGRYEQYF	TGTGCCAGCGGGAATGTGCAGGGTCGCTACGAGCAGTACTTC
TRBV19	TRBD1	TRBJ2-7	few	12	CASRDRDYEQYF	TGTGCTTCCCGGGACAGAGACTACGAGCAGTACTTC
TRBV6-5	TRBD1	TRBJ2-7	-	14	CASSSRGRLLEQYF	TGTGCCAGCAGTTCGAGGGGGCGTCTACTCGAGCAGTACTTC
TRBV5-6	-	TRBJ2-7	-	13	CASSLLQSYEQYF	TGTGCCAGCAGCTTGTTACAGTCCTACGAGCAGTACTTC
TRBV7-8	TRBD1	TRBJ2-3	-	15	CASRMDRVGWRVQYF	TGTGCCAGCAGGATGGACAGGGTGGGGTGGAGGGTGCAGTATTTT
TRBV9	TRBD1	TRBJ2-7	-	14	CASNRAGGLSEQYF	TGTGCCAGCAACCGAGCAGGGGGCTTGTCCGAGCAGTACTTC
TRBV19	-	TRBJ2-1	-	13	CASSERLGNEQFF	TGTGCCAGTAGTGAAAGACTAGGCAATGAGCAGTTCTTC